This T cell receptor (beta chain) is from a study of blood T cell repertoires in COVID-19. At the level of the study: Samples taken during acute and convalescent COVID-19 were collected in the United States, Italy and Spain.

Unmatched junction bases numbered 3, after V lost 6 bases and J lost 2 bases. The germline V gene has CDR1 MGHDK and CDR2 SYGVNS. The CDR3 contains 14 residues. Authors' methods: Estimates of nucleated cell counts were drawn from the amplification of reference gene primers. Assay: immunoSEQ multiplex PCR; the TCRdb copy retains only in-frame clones and omits some. That table furnishes V, J and clone size, whereas the DNA furnished D and trimming. The data hold 200,000 to 300,000 clones, with 88% observed a single time. The V and J genes are TRBV25-1 and TRBJ1-1, with 10 bases that match TRBD1. The specimen was peripheral blood. The TCR was taken from a woman aged 25-40 years with acute or convalescent COVID-19. The CDR3: CASRGQGDNTEAFF. The CDR3 bases are TGTGCCAGCAGAGGACAGGGGGACAACACTGAAGCTTTCTTT.